The 28 T cell receptor beta chains in this list originate from one sample, sequenced in a study of blood T cell repertoires in COVID-19. Sequencing used immunoSEQ multiplex PCR; TCRdb keeps in-frame clones, though not all of them. This sample has approximately 500,000 clones, with 80% to 90% found just once. Sequencing input: peripheral blood. The origin of the receptors is a young man with COVID-19, enrolled during active disease.

The rearrangement uses TRBV6-5 and TRBJ2-7, with 8 bases that match TRBD2. With V trimmed by 2 bases and J by 5 bases, 5 bases remained unmatched. The germline CDR1 and CDR2 sequences are MNHEY and SVGAGI. The CDR3 contains 14 residues. This CDR3 reads CASSYSGSGNEQYF. CDR3 nucleotides: TGTGCCAGCAGTTACAGTGGTAGCGGGAACGAGCAGTACTTC.

The chain employs TRBV27 and TRBJ1-4; 7 bases fit TRBD1. V gave up 3 bases and J gave up 5 bases; unmatched junction bases: 3. This CDR3 is 14 amino acids long. Germline-derived CDR1 and CDR2 are MNHEY and SMNVEV (reference sequence). CDR3 in DNA: TGTGCCAGCAGTTTTCAGGGGGGAAATGAAAAACTGTTTTTT. Its translation: CASSFQGGNEKLFF.

The chain has TRBV5-1 and TRBJ1-4; a possible D gene is TRBD1 (5 bases). Germline V CDR1 and CDR2: SGHRS, YFSETQ. The CDR3 is made up of 15 amino acids. V was trimmed by 3 bases and J by 3 bases, leaving 12 bases between them. The CDR3 is CASSYHRTSNEKLFF. The CDR3 region has the DNA TGCGCCAGCAGCTACCACAGGACCTCTAATGAAAAACTGTTTTTT.

The CDR3 protein is CASSIVRGGGGFHEQFF. CDR3 nucleotides: TGTGCCAGTAGTATTGTCCGGGGGGGTGGAGGTTTTCATGAGCAGTTCTTC. The rearrangement links TRBV19 to TRBJ2-1, with 8 bases aligning to TRBD2. Germline CDR1 LNHDA, CDR2 SQIVND (reference sequence). The CDR3 consists of 17 residues. J gave up 8 bases and V 3 bases, and 15 bases lay outside the gene matches. The entire variable domain, with the rest obtained from reference TRBV19 and TRBJ2-1, is as follows: DGGITQSPKYLFRKEGQNVTLSCEQNLNHDAMYWYRQDPGQGLRLIYYSQIVNDFQKGDIAEGYSVSREKKESFPLTVTSAQKNPTAFYLCASSIVRGGGGFHEQFFGPGTRLTVL.

V gene TRBV7-9 combines with J gene TRBJ2-7, with D possibly TRBD2 on 5 matching bases. Looked up from germline, CDR1 is SEHNR and CDR2 is FQNEAQ (reference sequence). The CDR3 sequence is 13 residues long. Trimming left V 1 base short and J 2 bases short, with 6 bases between. The CDR3 sequence is CASSLVGAYEQYF. As DNA, the CDR3 is TGTGCCAGCAGCTTAGTGGGAGCCTACGAGCAGTACTTC.

This chain uses TRBV7-9 with TRBJ2-3, with 7 bases that match TRBD2. Germline assignment: CDR1 SEHNR and CDR2 FQNEAQ (reference sequence). V shed 0 bases, J shed 0 bases, and the junction held 0 bases outside the gene matches. CDR3 length: 15 amino acids. This CDR3 reads CASSLASGSTDTQYF. The CDR3 nucleotides read TGTGCCAGCAGCTTAGCTAGCGGGAGCACAGATACGCAGTATTTT.

The chain employs TRBV6-5 and TRBJ2-1, with TRBD2 as a possible D gene (6 bases). The CDR3 has 16 amino acids. Trimming removed 4 bases at V and 1 base at J, with 14 bases between. The germline CDR1 and CDR2 sequences are MNHEY and SVGAGI. CDR3 sequence reads: CASSSFGRMSYNEQFF. CDR3 sequence (DNA): TGTGCCAGCAGTTCGTTCGGGAGAATGTCCTACAATGAGCAGTTCTTC.

This chain joins TRBV7-3 and TRBJ2-1; 10 nucleotides line up with TRBD2. This CDR3 contains 16 residues. V shed 0 bases, J shed 7 bases, and the junction held 6 bases outside the gene matches. Per the germline V gene, CDR1 is SGHTA and CDR2 is FQGTGA. The CDR3 DNA sequence: TGTGCCAGCAGCTTAACGCCACTAGCGGGAAGGAATGAGCAGTTCTTC. Translation gives CASSLTPLAGRNEQFF.

The chain uses TRBV6-1 and TRBJ2-3, with TRBD1 matching 10 bases. The germline gives CDR1 MNHNS, CDR2 SASEGT. The CDR3 has 14 amino acids. J gave up 4 bases and V 3 bases, and 1 base lay outside the gene matches. CDR3: CASSEGQGSDTQYF. The CDR3 nucleotides read TGTGCCAGCAGTGAGGGACAGGGGTCAGATACGCAGTATTTT.

The chain uses TRBV27 and TRBJ2-7; perhaps TRBD2 as D (6 bases). Trimming removed 0 bases at V and 3 bases at J, with 15 bases between. The length of the CDR3 is 16 residues. CDR1 and CDR2 from the germline V gene are MNHEY and SMNVEV (reference sequence). CDR3: CASSLSAGWGNYEQYF. The CDR3 DNA follows: TGTGCCAGCAGTTTATCGGCGGGGTGGGGGAACTACGAGCAGTACTTC.

The chain employs TRBV12-3 or TRBV12-4 and TRBJ1-2; perhaps TRBD1 as D (6 bases). V lost 6 bases and J lost 7, with 12 bases in between. The CDR3 is 12 amino acids. This chain's CDR3 is CASSPGQRGYTF. CDR3 nucleotide sequence: TGTGCCAGCAGCCCTGGACAGCGTGGCTACACCTTC.

This rearrangement joins TRBV6-5 to TRBJ2-5; the D gene is possibly TRBD2 (7 bases). The V end was cut by 7 bases, the J end by 1 base, with 16 bases between. Germline V gives CDR1 MNHEY, CDR2 SVGAGI. This CDR3 comprises 15 residues. CDR3 bases: TGTGCCAGCACCCAAGGGGGGGTCGCCCAAGAGACCCAGTACTTC. Translation gives CASTQGGVAQETQYF.

In DNA, the CDR3 is TGTGCCAGCAGTGATGGGGGGGGCTCAAATGAAAAACTGTTTTTT. This codes for CASSDGGGSNEKLFF. The V call is TRBV6-1, the J call TRBJ1-4; perhaps TRBD1 as D (6 bases). Per the germline V gene, CDR1 is MNHNS and CDR2 is SASEGT. This CDR3 has 15 amino acids. V lost 3 bases, J lost 5 bases, and 13 bases lay in between.

CDR3 in DNA: TGTGCCAGCAGCCAAGAGGTTAGCGGATTCACAGATACGCAGTATTTT. Its translation is CASSQEVSGFTDTQYF. The chain uses TRBV4-2 and TRBJ2-3; D is possibly TRBD2 (6 bases). V was shortened by 0 bases and J by 2 bases, with 12 bases between the two germline ends. This CDR3 comprises 16 residues. CDR1 LGHNA and CDR2 YNFKEQ come from the germline V gene.

The chain employs TRBV5-4 and TRBJ2-1; 9 positions agree with TRBD1. The J segment lost 8 bases and the V segment lost 5 bases, leaving 11 bases of the junction unmatched. The CDR3 extends over 15 amino acids. Germline V gene sequence: CDR1 SGHNT, CDR2 YYREEE (reference sequence). The CDR3 bases are TGTGCCAGCAGGGGGAAGGGACAGGGTTTCCATGAGCAGTTCTTC. Translating it yields CASRGKGQGFHEQFF.

The V call is TRBV24-1, the J call TRBJ2-7; 7 bases fit TRBD2. This CDR3 has 15 residues. Germline assignment: CDR1 KGHDR and CDR2 SFDVKD. Losses at the gene ends were 7 bases for V and 2 bases for J; bases not matched to a gene: 10. CDR3 sequence: CATRGGNRQPYEQYF. CDR3 bases: TGTGCCACCAGGGGGGGGAACAGGCAACCCTACGAGCAGTACTTC.

The J gene is TRBJ1-1, the V gene TRBV6-5; 11 nucleotides line up with TRBD1. CDR1 and CDR2 (germline): MNHEY, SVGAGI. This CDR3 has 15 residues. J gave up 4 bases and V 5 bases, and 6 bases lay outside the gene matches. The CDR3 region is CASSKDRGLFTEAFF. CDR3 coding DNA: TGTGCCAGCAGTAAGGACAGGGGGCTTTTCACTGAAGCTTTCTTT.

The chain joins TRBV7-9 to TRBJ1-2, with TRBD1 identical over 7 bases. Germline V gives CDR1 SEHNR, CDR2 FQNEAQ (reference sequence). The V and J ends lost 1 base and 5 bases, in that order; junction bases with no gene match: 7. This CDR3 is built from 15 residues. The CDR3, as DNA: TGTGCCAGCAGCTTAGGGACAGGAAGTGAATATGGCTACACCTTC. Encoded protein: CASSLGTGSEYGYTF.

This chain links TRBV6-1 with TRBJ1-6, with D unresolved. CDR3 length: 14 amino acids. Trimming took 3 bases from V and 8 from J, leaving 11 bases between them. Germline loops: CDR1 MNHNS, CDR2 SASEGT. CDR3 sequence reads: CASSDSWAYSPLHF. The CDR3 DNA sequence: TGTGCCAGCAGTGATTCTTGGGCTTATTCACCCCTCCACTTT.

This sequence joins TRBV30 and TRBJ2-7, with TRBD2 as a possible D gene (5 bases). CDR3 size: 13 residues. From germline, CDR1 is GTSNPN and CDR2 SVGIG (reference sequence). Trimming stripped 2 bases from V and 4 bases from J, with 12 bases between. DNA of the CDR3: TGTGCCTGGAGTCACCCCCCGGGATACGAGCAGTACTTC. Its protein is CAWSHPPGYEQYF.

Concerning this clone itself: A read error may account for a junction end that differs from germline. The chain employs TRBV11-3 and TRBJ2-7; no clear D. CDR1 and CDR2 (germline): SGHNT, YENEEA. The CDR3 loop spans 13 amino acids. This CDR3 is CASSLGTVEVPHF. For the CDR3, the DNA is TGTGCCAGCAGCTTAGGCACGGTCGAGGTCCCCCACTTC.

The count of this clone is one. The genes are TRBV23-1 and TRBJ2-1, with 8 bases aligning to TRBD2. TRBV23-1 is annotated as an ORF whose role is uncertain. There are 15 residues in the CDR3. The trim removed 2 bases at V and 3 bases at J, leaving 3 bases unmatched. This CDR3 is CASSQGSGGYNEQFF. CDR3 coding DNA: TGCGCCAGCAGTCAAGGGAGCGGGGGCTACAATGAGCAGTTCTTC.

This rearrangement joins TRBV5-4 to TRBJ1-3; no clear D gene. The germline V and J ends were trimmed by 2 bases and 2 bases, with 8 bases remaining between them. CDR1 SGHNT and CDR2 YYREEE come from the germline V gene (reference sequence). CDR3 length: 14 amino acids. CDR3: CASSLAEAGNTIYF. CDR3 nucleotide sequence: TGTGCCAGCAGCTTAGCAGAGGCTGGAAACACCATATATTTT. The whole variable domain, remainder taken from reference TRBV5-4 and TRBJ1-3, is ETGVTQSPTHLIKTRGQQVTLRCSSQSGHNTVSWYQQALGQGPQFIFQYYREEENGRGNFPPRFSGLQFPNYSSELNVNALELDDSALYLCASSLAEAGNTIYFGEGSWLTVV.

The chain has TRBV5-4 and TRBJ2-2, with TRBD2 identical over 9 bases. Losses at the gene ends were 2 bases for V and 6 bases for J; bases not matched to a gene: 8. The germline V gene encodes CDR1 SGHNT and CDR2 YYREEE (reference sequence). The CDR3 has 16 amino acids. Written as DNA, the CDR3 is TGTGCCAGCAGCTTAGAAGCGGGGGGCGGGTCCGGGGAGCTGTTTTTT. Translating gives CASSLEAGGGSGELFF.

The chain is built from TRBV5-4 and TRBJ1-1; D ambiguous. V was pared by 5 bases and J by 10 bases, with 18 bases between. The CDR3 contains 13 residues. The germline CDR1 and CDR2 sequences are SGHNT and YYREEE (reference sequence). The CDR3 bases are TGTGCCAGCAGACCAATCGGAGTCCAGCGAGCTTTCTTT. As protein: CASRPIGVQRAFF.

V is TRBV7-3 and J is TRBJ2-5, with D possibly TRBD2 on 6 matching bases. The CDR3 spans 13 residues. The V gene lost 5 bases and the J gene lost 14 bases, with 21 bases spanning the gap. The germline V gene has CDR1 SGHTA and CDR2 FQGTGA. CDR3: CASSGAAGGMLYF. CDR3 DNA sequence: TGTGCCAGCAGCGGGGCCGCTGGCGGGATGTTATACTTC.

The chain couples TRBV19 to TRBJ1-5; the D is unclear. The germline CDR1 and CDR2 sequences are LNHDA and SQIVND (reference sequence). The CDR3 totals 13 residues. V lost 1 base and J lost 7, with 8 bases in between. In DNA, the CDR3 is TGTGCCAGTAGTATAGGGGCCCCCCAGCCCCAGCATTTT. Its translation: CASSIGAPQPQHF.

This chain's CDR3 is CASSSAPQTGFNEKLFF. CDR3 in DNA: TGTGCCAGCAGCTCGGCTCCCCAAACAGGGTTTAATGAAAAACTGTTTTTT. The chain combines TRBV5-4 with TRBJ1-4, with TRBD1 as a possible D gene (6 bases). This CDR3 is 17 amino acids long. V lost 3 bases and J 4 bases, leaving 19 bases between the germline ends. Germline V gene sequence: CDR1 SGHNT, CDR2 YYREEE (reference sequence).